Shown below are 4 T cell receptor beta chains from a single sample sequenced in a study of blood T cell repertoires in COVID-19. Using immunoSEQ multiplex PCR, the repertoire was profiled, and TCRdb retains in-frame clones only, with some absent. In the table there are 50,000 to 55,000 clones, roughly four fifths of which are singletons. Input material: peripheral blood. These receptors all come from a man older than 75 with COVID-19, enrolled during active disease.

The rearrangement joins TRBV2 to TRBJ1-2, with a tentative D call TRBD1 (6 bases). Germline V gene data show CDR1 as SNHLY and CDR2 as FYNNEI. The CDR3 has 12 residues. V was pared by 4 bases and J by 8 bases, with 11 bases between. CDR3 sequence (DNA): TGTGCCAGCAGTGTCGGGACACAAGGCTACACCTTC. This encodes CASSVGTQGYTF.

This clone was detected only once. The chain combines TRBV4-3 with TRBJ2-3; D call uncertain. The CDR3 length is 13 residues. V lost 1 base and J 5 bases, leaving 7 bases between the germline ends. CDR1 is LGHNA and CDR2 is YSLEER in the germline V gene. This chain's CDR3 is CASSQARGDTQYF. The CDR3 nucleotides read TGCGCCAGCAGCCAAGCCCGAGGAGATACGCAGTATTTT.

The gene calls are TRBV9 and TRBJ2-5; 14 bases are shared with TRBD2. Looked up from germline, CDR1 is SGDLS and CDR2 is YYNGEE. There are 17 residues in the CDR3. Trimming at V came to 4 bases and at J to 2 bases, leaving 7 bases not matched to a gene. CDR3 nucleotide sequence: TGTGCCAGCAGCCTTGGAGGACTAGCGGGGGGACAAGAGACCCAGTACTTC. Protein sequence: CASSLGGLAGGQETQYF.

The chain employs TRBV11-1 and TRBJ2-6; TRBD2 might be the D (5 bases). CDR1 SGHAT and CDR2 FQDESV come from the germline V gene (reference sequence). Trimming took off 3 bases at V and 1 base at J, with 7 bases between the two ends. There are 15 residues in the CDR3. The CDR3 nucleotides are TGTGCCAGCAGCTTGTGGGAGTCTGGGGCCAACGTCCTGACTTTC. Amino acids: CASSLWESGANVLTF.